Below, one TCR beta chain is given with its context. Its antigen is not known. Sequencing followed a ViraFEST assay step that expanded antigen-specific CD4+ T cells with viral peptide pools. Following culture for nine to ten days, CD4+ T cells were isolated. It was two doses of either the BNT162b2 or mRNA-1273 vaccine that participants received. Nucleocapsid antibodies were negative in the vaccine recipients, who had never had SARS-CoV-2 infection. IL-2 medium supplanted half the medium on days 3 and 7. TCRdb's copy holds only in-frame clones and misses some; the assay was immunoSEQ multiplex PCR. Here the sample spans approximately 30,000 clones, about four fifths being singletons. This sample is part of a study of vaccination effects on CD4 cells after COVID-19. V lost 3 bases, J lost 0 bases, and 2 bases stayed unmatched. Per germline, CDR1 SGHRS and CDR2 YFSETQ. This CDR3 region has 15 residues. General study points: Just 1 of 255 vaccine-induced clones in healthy recipients was cross-reactive.

The TCR originated in a human donor who received a COVID-19 vaccine. Some clones in this sample may be carry-over from other donors' samples. The V and J genes are TRBV5-1 and TRBJ2-1, with 8 bases aligning to TRBD1. The sample consisted of CD4+ T cells from PBMCs cultured with HCoV-NL63 spike peptides, taken after COVID-19 vaccination. The CDR3 DNA is TGCGCCAGCAGCTCCGGACAGGGCTCCTACAATGAGCAGTTCTTC. Its protein is CASSSGQGSYNEQFF.